Listed below are T cell receptor beta chains from one sample, sequenced in a study of T-cell reconstitution after alpha-beta-depleted transplantation in children. TCRdb reprocessed the PCR reads with MiXCR, giving one entry per CDR3 protein. The table shows approximately 200,000 distinct CDR3 sequences, with 6.3% occurring only once. Sequences were derived from PBMCs, sampled before TCRalphabeta/CD19-depleted stem cell transplant. These receptors came from a girl under three years old with combined immunodeficiency, due to receive a stem cell transplant. Both conserved end residues are part of each CDR3. D genes are given only for firm matches. Rows give clone size only sometimes, using once, few, many, or a class for an expanded clone.

V	D	size	J	DNA	CDR3
TRBV29-1	-	many	TRBJ2-5	TGCAGCGTTGGGCATGACAGAACCGAGTACTTC	CSVGHDRTEYF
TRBV15	-	many	TRBJ2-5	TGTGCCACCAGAGTTATGGACAGCCAAGAGACCCAGTACTTC	CATRVMDSQETQYF
TRBV25-1	-	few	TRBJ1-4	TGTGCCAGCAGTGATGTGGGCCGTGAAAAACTGTTTTTT	CASSDVGREKLFF
TRBV4-3	-	many	TRBJ1-5	TGCGCCAGCAGCCCGGGAGTGGAGAGCAATCAGCCCCAGCATTTT	CASSPGVESNQPQHF
TRBV29-1	TRBD1	many	TRBJ2-7	TGCAGCGCCGAGGGACAGGGGGCGTACGAGCAGTACTTC	CSAEGQGAYEQYF
TRBV7-3	-	many	TRBJ2-2	TGTGCCAGCAGCTTAACGCCGACCGGGGAGCTGTTTTTT	CASSLTPTGELFF
TRBV18	-	-	TRBJ2-7	TGTGCCAGCTCACCTTCCGGGACACTTTCCCACGGGGAGCAGTACTTC	CASSPSGTLSHGEQYF
TRBV2	-	many	TRBJ2-1	TGTGCCAGCAGCCCAGGGGAGGTTGTCTACAATGAGCAGTTCTTC	CASSPGEVVYNEQFF
TRBV15	-	many	TRBJ2-1	TGTGCCACCAGCGGCCCGAGGGCCTACAATGAGCAGTTCTTC	CATSGPRAYNEQFF
TRBV20-1	-	few	TRBJ1-2	TGCAGTGCTAGAGATGGAGACAACTATGGCTACACCTTC	CSARDGDNYGYTF
TRBV15	-	many	TRBJ1-5	TGTGCCACCAGCAGAGAGAAGGGGATTCAGCCCCAGCATTTT	CATSREKGIQPQHF
TRBV10-3	TRBD2	many	TRBJ2-7	TGTGCCATCAGCGGTGGGACTAGCGGCTCCTACGAGCAGTACTTC	CAISGGTSGSYEQYF
TRBV15	TRBD2	many	TRBJ2-1	TGTGCCACAAGACGAGGGACTAGCGGGAGGGCCCTAGTTTTCAATGAGCAGTTCTTC	CATRRGTSGRALVFNEQFF
TRBV28	-	many	TRBJ1-6	TGTGCCAGCAGTTCTCGAGGGACCGCGCGGGTTTCACCCCTCCACTTT	CASSSRGTARVSPLHF
TRBV28	-	many	TRBJ1-1	TGTGCCAGCGGGGAATATGACCCGAACACTGAAGCTTTCTTT	CASGEYDPNTEAFF
TRBV21-1	-	many	TRBJ2-2	TGTGCCAGCAGTAGTTTTATAGGGGACGGGGAGCTGTTTTTT	CASSSFIGDGELFF
TRBV4-3	-	many	TRBJ2-3	TGCGCCAGCAGCCAAGCCTCTTGGGGAGATACGCAGTATTTT	CASSQASWGDTQYF
TRBV27	-	many	TRBJ2-1	TGTGCCAGCAGTCCCCATTACTCCAATGAGCAGTTCTTC	CASSPHYSNEQFF
TRBV7-3	TRBD2	many	TRBJ2-1	TGTGCCAGCAGCCCCTGGCTAGCGGGACCATACAATGAGCAGTTCTTC	CASSPWLAGPYNEQFF
TRBV5-1	-	many	TRBJ2-3	TGCGCCAGCAGCCCTCCGGACTCGCCTAATACGCAGTATTTT	CASSPPDSPNTQYF
TRBV11-3	-	many	TRBJ2-7	TGTGCCAGCAGCTTATTCCTACTTTACGAGCAGTACTTC	CASSLFLLYEQYF
TRBV5-1	-	many	TRBJ2-7	TGCGCCAGCAGCTTCAACCTCTCTCCCGCCTACGAGCAGTACTTC	CASSFNLSPAYEQYF
TRBV5-5	-	many	TRBJ2-3	TGTGCCACCTTGGGTCTAGATAAAGATACGCAGTATTTT	CATLGLDKDTQYF
TRBV6-2/TRBV6-3	-	many	TRBJ2-5	TGTGCCAGCAGTTACTCCTGGGTCGAGGGTGAGACCCAGTACTTC	CASSYSWVEGETQYF
TRBV21-1	-	many	TRBJ2-1	TGTGCCAGCAGCAAAAAAACAGGGGGCTCCTACAATGAGCAGTTCTTC	CASSKKTGGSYNEQFF
TRBV2	TRBD1	many	TRBJ1-1	TGTGCCAGCAGTGAATACTCAGGGGGGGGTATCACTGAAGCTTTCTTT	CASSEYSGGGITEAFF
TRBV29-1	-	many	TRBJ2-5	TGCAGCGTTGTGGACTGGGGAGGAGAGACCCAGTACTTC	CSVVDWGGETQYF
TRBV12-3/TRBV12-4	TRBD2	many	TRBJ2-2	TGTGCCAGCAGGGGACTAACCAACACCGGGGAGCTGTTTTTT	CASRGLTNTGELFF
TRBV29-1	-	few	TRBJ2-6	TGCAGCGTTGAAGGTGAGGAAAGCTCTGGGGCCAACGTCCTGACTTTC	CSVEGEESSGANVLTF
TRBV5-1	-	many	TRBJ2-7	TGCGCCAGCAGCCCGGTAGGGGGCGAGCAGTACTTC	CASSPVGGEQYF
TRBV12-3/TRBV12-4	-	many	TRBJ2-3	TGTGCCAGCTGCGGTAGGGGCGGACCTAGCACAGATACGCAGTATTTT	CASCGRGGPSTDTQYF
TRBV4-1	TRBD2	many	TRBJ2-1	TGCGCCAGCAGCCAGGTGTCGCTAGCGGGTGAGCAGTTCTTC	CASSQVSLAGEQFF
TRBV14	-	-	TRBJ2-1	TGTGCCAGCAGCCACCTGACAGAGCAGTTCTTC	CASSHLTEQFF
TRBV7-3	-	many	TRBJ2-7	TGTGCCAGCAGCTTAAACGGCAGACCCTACGAGCAGTACTTC	CASSLNGRPYEQYF